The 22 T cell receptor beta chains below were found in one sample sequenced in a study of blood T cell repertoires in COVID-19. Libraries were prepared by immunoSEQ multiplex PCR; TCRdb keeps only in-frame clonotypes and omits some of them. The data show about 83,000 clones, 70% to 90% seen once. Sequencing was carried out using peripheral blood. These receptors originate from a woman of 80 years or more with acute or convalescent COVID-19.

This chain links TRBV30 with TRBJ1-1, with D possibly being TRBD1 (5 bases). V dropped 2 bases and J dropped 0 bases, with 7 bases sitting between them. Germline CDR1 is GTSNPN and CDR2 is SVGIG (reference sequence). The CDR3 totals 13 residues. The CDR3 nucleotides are TGTGCCTGGAGTCAGGGCATGAACACTGAAGCTTTCTTT. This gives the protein CAWSQGMNTEAFF.

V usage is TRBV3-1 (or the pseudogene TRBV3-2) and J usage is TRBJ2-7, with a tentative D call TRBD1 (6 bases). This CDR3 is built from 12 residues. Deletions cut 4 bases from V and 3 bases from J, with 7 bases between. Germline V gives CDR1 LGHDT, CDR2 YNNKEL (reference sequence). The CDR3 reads CASSLTGYEQYF. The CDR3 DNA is TGTGCCAGCAGCCTGACAGGCTACGAGCAGTACTTC.

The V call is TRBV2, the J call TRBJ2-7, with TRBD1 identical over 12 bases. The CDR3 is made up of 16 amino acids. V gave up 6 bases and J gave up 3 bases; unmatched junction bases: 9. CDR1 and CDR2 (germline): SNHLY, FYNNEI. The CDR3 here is CASSNPGTGGFYEQYF. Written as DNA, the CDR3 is TGTGCCAGCAGCAACCCCGGGACAGGGGGCTTCTACGAGCAGTACTTC.

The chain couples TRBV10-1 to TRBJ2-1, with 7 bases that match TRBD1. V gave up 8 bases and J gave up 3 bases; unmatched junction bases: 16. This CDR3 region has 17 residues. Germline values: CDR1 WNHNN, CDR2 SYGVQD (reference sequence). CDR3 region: CASPPGKGAKHYNEQFF. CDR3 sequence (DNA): TGCGCCAGCCCCCCCGGGAAGGGGGCGAAACACTACAATGAGCAGTTCTTC.

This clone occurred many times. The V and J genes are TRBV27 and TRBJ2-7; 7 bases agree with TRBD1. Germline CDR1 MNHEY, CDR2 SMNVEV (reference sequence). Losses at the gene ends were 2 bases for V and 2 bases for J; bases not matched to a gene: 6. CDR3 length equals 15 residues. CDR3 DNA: TGTGCCAGCAGTTTACACCGCAGGGGGACCTACGAGCAGTACTTC. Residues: CASSLHRRGTYEQYF.

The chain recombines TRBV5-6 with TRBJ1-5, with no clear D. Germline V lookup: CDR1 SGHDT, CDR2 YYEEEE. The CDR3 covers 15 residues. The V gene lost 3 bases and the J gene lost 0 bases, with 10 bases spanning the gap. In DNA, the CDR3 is TGTGCCAGCAGCTCGGGATACTATAGCAATCAGCCCCAGCATTTT. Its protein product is CASSSGYYSNQPQHF. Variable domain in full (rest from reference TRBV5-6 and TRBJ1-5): DAGVTQSPTHLIKTRGQQVTLRCSPKSGHDTVSWYQQALGQGPQFIFQYYEEEERQRGNFPDRFSGHQFPNYSSELNVNALLLGDSALYLCASSSGYYSNQPQHFGDGTRLSIL.

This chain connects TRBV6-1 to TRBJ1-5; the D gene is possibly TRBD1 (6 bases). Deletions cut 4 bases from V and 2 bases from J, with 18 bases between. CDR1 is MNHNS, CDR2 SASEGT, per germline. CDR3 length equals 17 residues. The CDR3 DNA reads TGTGCCAGCAGTGCAGCAGGGGCCCGGGAGGGCAATCAGCCCCAGCATTTT. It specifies CASSAAGAREGNQPQHF.

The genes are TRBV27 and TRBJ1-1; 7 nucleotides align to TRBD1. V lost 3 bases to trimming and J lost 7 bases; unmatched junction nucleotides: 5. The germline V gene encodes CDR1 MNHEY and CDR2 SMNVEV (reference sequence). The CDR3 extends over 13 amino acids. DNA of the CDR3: TGTGCCAGCAGTTTCCAGGGGGTCGGTGAAGCTTTCTTT. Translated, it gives CASSFQGVGEAFF.

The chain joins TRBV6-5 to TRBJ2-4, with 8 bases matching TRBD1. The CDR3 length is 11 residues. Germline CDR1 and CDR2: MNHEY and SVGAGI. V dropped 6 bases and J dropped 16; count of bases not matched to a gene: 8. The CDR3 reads CASRDRGQVYF. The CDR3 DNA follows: TGTGCCAGCAGAGACCGGGGACAGGTTTACTTC.

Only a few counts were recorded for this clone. In DNA form, the CDR3 reads TGTGCCAGCGGTGGAGGGTCGGGCAATCAGCCCCAGCATTTT. Encoded protein: CASGGGSGNQPQHF. The genes are TRBV7-9 and TRBJ1-5; D unclear. CDR1 SEHNR and CDR2 FQNEAQ come from the germline V gene (reference sequence). There are 14 residues in the CDR3. V lost 8 bases, J lost 2 bases, and 13 bases lay in between.

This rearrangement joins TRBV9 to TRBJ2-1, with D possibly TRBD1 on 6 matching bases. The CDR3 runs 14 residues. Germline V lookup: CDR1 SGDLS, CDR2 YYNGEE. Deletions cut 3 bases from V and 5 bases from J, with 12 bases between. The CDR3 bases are TGTGCCAGCAGCGGGTTGACAGGAAACAATGAGCAGTTCTTC. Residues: CASSGLTGNNEQFF.

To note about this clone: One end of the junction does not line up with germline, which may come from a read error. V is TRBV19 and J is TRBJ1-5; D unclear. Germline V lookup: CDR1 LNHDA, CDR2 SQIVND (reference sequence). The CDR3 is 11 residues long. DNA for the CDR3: TGTGCCAGTAGTAGCGATCAGCCCCAGCATTTT. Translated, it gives CASSSDQPQHF.

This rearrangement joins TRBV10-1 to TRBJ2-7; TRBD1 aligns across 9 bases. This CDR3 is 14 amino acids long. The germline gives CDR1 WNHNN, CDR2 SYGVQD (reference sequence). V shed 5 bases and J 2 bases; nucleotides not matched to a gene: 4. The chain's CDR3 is CASSRTGAAYEQYF. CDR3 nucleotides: TGCGCCAGCAGTCGGACAGGGGCGGCCTACGAGCAGTACTTC.

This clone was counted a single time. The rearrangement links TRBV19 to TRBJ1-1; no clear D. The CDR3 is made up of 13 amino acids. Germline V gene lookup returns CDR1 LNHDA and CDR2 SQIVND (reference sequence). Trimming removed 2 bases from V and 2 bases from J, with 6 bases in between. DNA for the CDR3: TGTGCCAGTAGTATAACTAAAAACACTGAAGCTTTCTTT. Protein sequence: CASSITKNTEAFF.

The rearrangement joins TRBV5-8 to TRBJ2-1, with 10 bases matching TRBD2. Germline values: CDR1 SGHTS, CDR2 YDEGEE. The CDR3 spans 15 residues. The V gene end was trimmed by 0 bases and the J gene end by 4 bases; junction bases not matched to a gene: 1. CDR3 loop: CASSLELAGYNEQFF. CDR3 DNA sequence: TGTGCCAGCAGCTTGGAACTAGCGGGGTACAATGAGCAGTTCTTC. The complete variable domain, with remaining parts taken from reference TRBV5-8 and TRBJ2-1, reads EAGVTQSPTHLIKTRGQQATLRCSPISGHTSVYWYQQALGLGLQFLLWYDEGEERNRGNFPPRFSGRQFPNYSSELNVNALELEDSALYLCASSLELAGYNEQFFGPGTRLTVL.

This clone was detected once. Written as DNA, the CDR3 is TGTGCCATCAGCCCGAGCTCCTATAATTCACCCCTCCACTTT. This translates into CAISPSSYNSPLHF. This chain joins TRBV10-3 and TRBJ1-6; D unclear. Trimming left V 6 bases short and J 0 bases short, with 6 bases between. Germline V gene lookup returns CDR1 ENHRY and CDR2 SYGVKD. This CDR3 region has 14 residues.

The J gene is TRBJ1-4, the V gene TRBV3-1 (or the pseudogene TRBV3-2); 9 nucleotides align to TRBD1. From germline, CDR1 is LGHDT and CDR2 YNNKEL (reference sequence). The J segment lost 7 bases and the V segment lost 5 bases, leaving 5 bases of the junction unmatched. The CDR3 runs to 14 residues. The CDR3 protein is CASSGTGRGEKLFF. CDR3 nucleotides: TGTGCCAGCAGCGGGACAGGGAGGGGTGAAAAACTGTTTTTT.

As DNA, the CDR3 is TGTGCCAGCAGCTTAGCGCGTAGGCTAGCGGGGACCGCCTACAATGAGCAGTTCTTC. It is translated as CASSLARRLAGTAYNEQFF. This chain links TRBV7-9 with TRBJ2-1, with 9 nucleotides matching TRBD2. CDR3 length: 19 amino acids. After removal of 0 bases from V and 2 bases from J, the junction contained 11 bases not matched to a gene. Germline CDR1 SEHNR, CDR2 FQNEAQ (reference sequence).

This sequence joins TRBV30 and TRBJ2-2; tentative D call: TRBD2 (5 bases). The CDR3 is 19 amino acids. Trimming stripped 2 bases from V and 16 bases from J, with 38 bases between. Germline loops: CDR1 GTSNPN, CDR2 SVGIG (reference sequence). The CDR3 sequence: CAWSLSGHTGELRVALRFF. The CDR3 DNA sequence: TGTGCCTGGAGTTTGTCAGGCCACACCGGGGAGCTGAGGGTAGCGCTGCGGTTTTTT.

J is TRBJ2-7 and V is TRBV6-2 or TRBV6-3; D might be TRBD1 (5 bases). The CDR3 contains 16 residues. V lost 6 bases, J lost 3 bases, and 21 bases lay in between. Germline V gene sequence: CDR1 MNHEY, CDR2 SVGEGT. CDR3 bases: TGTGCCAGCAGCCTGATTCCAGCGACAGATCGCTACGAGCAGTACTTC. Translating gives CASSLIPATDRYEQYF.

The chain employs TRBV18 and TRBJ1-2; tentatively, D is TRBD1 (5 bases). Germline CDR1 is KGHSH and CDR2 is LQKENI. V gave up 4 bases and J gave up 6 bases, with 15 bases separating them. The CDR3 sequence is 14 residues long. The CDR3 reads CASSLTSGYDGYTF. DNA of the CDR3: TGTGCCAGCTCACTAACCTCAGGGTACGATGGCTACACCTTC.

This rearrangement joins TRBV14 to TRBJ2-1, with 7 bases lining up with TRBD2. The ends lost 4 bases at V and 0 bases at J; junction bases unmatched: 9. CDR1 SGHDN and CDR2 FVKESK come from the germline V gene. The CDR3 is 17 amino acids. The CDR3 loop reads CASSRQRGPDSYNEQFF. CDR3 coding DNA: TGTGCCAGCAGCCGCCAGCGGGGCCCGGACTCCTACAATGAGCAGTTCTTC. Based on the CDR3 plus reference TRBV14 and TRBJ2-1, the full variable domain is EAGVTQFPSHSVIEKGQTVTLRCDPISGHDNLYWYRRVMGKEIKFLLHFVKESKQDESGMPNNRFLAERTGGTYSTLKVQPAELEDSGVYFCASSRQRGPDSYNEQFFGPGTRLTVL.